This is a list of T cell receptor beta chains from one sample in a study of T cells in tumors after PD-1 blockade. Clones were read by immunoSEQ multiplex PCR, and TCRdb kept only the in-frame ones, dropping some. The sample records about 63,000 clones, under 80% being singletons. Sample: PBMCs, taken after anti-PD-1 treatment. The receptors derive from a human donor with basal cell carcinoma. Each CDR3 is given with its conserved first and last residue. The D gene is left open where the match is weak. Not all rows give a size; the values are once, few, many and, for expanded clones, a class.

d_call j_call v_call clone_size cdr3_aa cdr3_nt
TRBD1 TRBJ1-6 TRBV5-1 NA CASSETGVGSPLHF TGCGCCAGCAGCGAGACAGGGGTGGGGTCACCCCTCCACTTT
NA TRBJ1-5 TRBV7-9 NA CASSFGQSVSNQPQHF TGTGCCAGCAGCTTCGGACAGTCCGTTAGCAATCAGCCCCAGCATTTT
TRBD2 TRBJ2-1 TRBV5-1 NA CASSLDRGGSIEQFF TGCGCCAGCAGCTTGGACCGGGGGGGCTCCATTGAGCAGTTCTTC
NA TRBJ1-1 TRBV11-3 NA CASSLGHGGAEAFF TGTGCCAGCAGCTTAGGCCATGGAGGCGCCGAAGCTTTCTTT
TRBD1 TRBJ1-3 TRBV12-5 once CASAQGQVGNTIYF TGTGCTAGTGCTCAAGGACAGGTCGGAAACACCATATATTTT
TRBD1 TRBJ1-5 TRBV19 NA CASNLDRVNQPQHF TGTGCCAGTAACCTGGACAGGGTAAATCAGCCCCAGCATTTT
NA TRBJ2-7 TRBV20-1 NA CSASKQATTFEQYF TGCAGTGCTAGTAAGCAGGCCACGACCTTCGAGCAGTACTTC
TRBD2 TRBJ2-3 TRBV6-4 NA CASGRTSGGADTQYF TGTGCCAGCGGGCGGACTAGCGGGGGTGCAGATACGCAGTATTTT
NA TRBJ2-2 TRBV4-1 NA CASSQEGLAPGTGELFF TGCGCCAGCAGCCAAGAAGGCCTAGCTCCGGGGACCGGGGAGCTGTTTTTT
TRBD2 TRBJ2-7 TRBV15 NA CATSPRTSGGRGEQYF TGTGCCACCAGCCCCCGGACTAGCGGCGGTCGGGGCGAGCAGTACTTC